This section outlines one T cell receptor beta chain sequence together with its context. Antigen: not known. With a J-beta primer mix and a sample-barcoded 5' primer, a second PCR ran roughly 7 to 11 cycles. A single record per CDR3 protein comes from TCRdb applying MiXCR to the 5' RACE reads. Among over 1,200,000 distinct CDR3 sequences, roughly 59% were seen once, and the ten largest hold over 6.5%. These data come from a study of blood T cells in healthy people across ages. The study, taken as a whole, reports: Without sorted subsets, naive and antigen-experienced compartments could not be conclusively compared.

This CDR3 is built from 15 residues. Each donor's blood draw was 8.5 to 10 milliliters of peripheral blood. Isolation recovered at least 6.5 million PBMCs from every sample. This receptor was obtained from a man aged 18 to 30 in good health. What was sequenced was blood. The chain links TRBV21-1 to TRBJ2-4. Near its end, the DNA agrees better with TRBJ2-7, so the J call may be wrong. TRBV21-1 is designated a pseudogene. This CDR3 is CASSPIGKVYYEQYF. As DNA, the CDR3 is TGTGCCAGCAGCCCCATTGGCAAAGTATATTACGAGCAGTACTTC.